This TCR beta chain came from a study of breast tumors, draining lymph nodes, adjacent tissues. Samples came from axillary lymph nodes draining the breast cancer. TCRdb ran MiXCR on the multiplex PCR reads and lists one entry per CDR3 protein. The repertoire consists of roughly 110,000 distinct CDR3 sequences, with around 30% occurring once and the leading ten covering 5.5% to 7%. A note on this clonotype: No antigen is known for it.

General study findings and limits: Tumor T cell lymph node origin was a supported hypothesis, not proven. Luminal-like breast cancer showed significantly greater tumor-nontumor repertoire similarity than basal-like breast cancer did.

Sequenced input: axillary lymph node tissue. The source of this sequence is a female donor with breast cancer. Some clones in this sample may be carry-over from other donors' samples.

The CDR3 reads CASSYDTLDEQFF. The CDR3 bases are TGTGCCAGCAGCTACGACACCTTGGATGAGCAGTTCTTC. The chain carries TRBV18 and TRBJ2-1; no firm D call. Germline V gives CDR1 KGHSH, CDR2 LQKENI. Between the trimmed V and J ends, which lost 8 bases and 8 bases, there was a span of 16 bases. The CDR3 runs to 13 residues. Filled out from reference TRBV18 and TRBJ2-1, the complete variable domain reads NAGVMQNPRHLVRRRGQEARLRCSPMKGHSHVYWYRQLPEEGLKFMVYLQKENIIDESGMPKERFSAEFPKEGPSILRIQQVVRGDSAAYFCASSYDTLDEQFFGPGTRLTVL.